Listed below are T cell receptor beta chains from one sample, sequenced in a study of blood T cell repertoires in COVID-19. Only in-frame clones appear in the TCRdb table, and some are missing; sequencing was by immunoSEQ multiplex PCR. The sample has tens of thousands of clones, approximately 91% seen once. The sequenced sample consisted of peripheral blood. These receptors were obtained from a man between 65 and 85 years old with active or convalescent COVID-19. Each CDR3 is given with its conserved first and last residue. Each record gives: V gene, J gene, CDR3 protein.

TRBV7-9	TRBJ1-4	CATNPDEEKLFF
TRBV2	TRBJ2-3	CASSGPAGGTDTQYF
TRBV15	TRBJ1-6	CATSSLGPQRNSPLHF
TRBV7-3	TRBJ2-7	CASSFTSQGHEQYF
TRBV7-2	TRBJ1-1	CASSLTGGGYTEAFF
TRBV7-2	TRBJ2-7	CASSLLMTGAREQYF
TRBV15	TRBJ1-1	CATSQQGGTEAFF
TRBV30	TRBJ2-7	CAWSNRSYEQYF
TRBV3-1/TRBV3-2	TRBJ1-4	CASSQAVVRNEKLFF
TRBV9	TRBJ1-4	CASSPGQGSNEKLFF